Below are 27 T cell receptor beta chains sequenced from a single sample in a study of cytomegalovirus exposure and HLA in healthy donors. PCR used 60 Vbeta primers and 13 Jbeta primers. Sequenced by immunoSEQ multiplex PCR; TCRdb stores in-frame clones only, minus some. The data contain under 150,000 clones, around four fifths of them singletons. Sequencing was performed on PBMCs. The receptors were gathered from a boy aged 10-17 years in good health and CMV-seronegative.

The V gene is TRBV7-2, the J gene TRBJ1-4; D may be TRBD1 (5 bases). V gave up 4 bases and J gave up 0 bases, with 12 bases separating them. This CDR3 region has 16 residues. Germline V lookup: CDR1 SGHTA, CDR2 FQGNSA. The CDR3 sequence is CASSYRTITTNEKLFF. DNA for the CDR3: TGTGCCAGCAGCTACCGGACAATCACAACTAATGAAAAACTGTTTTTT.

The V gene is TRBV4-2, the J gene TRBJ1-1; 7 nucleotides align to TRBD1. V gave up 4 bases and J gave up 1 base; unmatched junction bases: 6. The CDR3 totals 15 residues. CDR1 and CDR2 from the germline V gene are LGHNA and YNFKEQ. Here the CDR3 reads CASSPGTVENTEAFF. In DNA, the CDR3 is TGTGCCAGCAGCCCGGGGACAGTCGAGAACACTGAAGCTTTCTTT.

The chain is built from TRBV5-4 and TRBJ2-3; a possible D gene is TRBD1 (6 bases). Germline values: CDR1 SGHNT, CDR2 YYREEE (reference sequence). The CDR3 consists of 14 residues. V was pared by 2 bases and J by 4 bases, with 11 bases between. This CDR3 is CASSLGGVSDTQYF. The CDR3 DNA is TGTGCCAGCAGCTTAGGGGGAGTCTCAGATACGCAGTATTTT. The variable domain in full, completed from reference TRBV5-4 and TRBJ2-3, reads ETGVTQSPTHLIKTRGQQVTLRCSSQSGHNTVSWYQQALGQGPQFIFQYYREEENGRGNFPPRFSGLQFPNYSSELNVNALELDDSALYLCASSLGGVSDTQYFGPGTRLTVL.

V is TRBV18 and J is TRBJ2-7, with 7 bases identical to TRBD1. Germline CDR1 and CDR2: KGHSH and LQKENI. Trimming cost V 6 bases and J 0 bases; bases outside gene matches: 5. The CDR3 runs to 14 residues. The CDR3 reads CASSADRSSYEQYF. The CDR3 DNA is TGTGCCAGCTCCGCGGACAGGAGCTCCTACGAGCAGTACTTC.

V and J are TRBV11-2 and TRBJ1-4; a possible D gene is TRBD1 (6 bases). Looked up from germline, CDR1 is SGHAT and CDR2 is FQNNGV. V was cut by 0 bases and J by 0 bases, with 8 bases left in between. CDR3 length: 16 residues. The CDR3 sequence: CASSLDRTATNEKLFF. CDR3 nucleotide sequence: TGTGCCAGCAGCTTAGATCGGACAGCAACTAATGAAAAACTGTTTTTT.

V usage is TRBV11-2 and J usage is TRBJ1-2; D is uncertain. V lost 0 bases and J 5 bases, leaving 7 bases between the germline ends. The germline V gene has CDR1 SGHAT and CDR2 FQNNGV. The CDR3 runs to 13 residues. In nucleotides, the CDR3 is TGTGCCAGCAGCTTAGAGAACGGGTATGGCTACACCTTC. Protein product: CASSLENGYGYTF.

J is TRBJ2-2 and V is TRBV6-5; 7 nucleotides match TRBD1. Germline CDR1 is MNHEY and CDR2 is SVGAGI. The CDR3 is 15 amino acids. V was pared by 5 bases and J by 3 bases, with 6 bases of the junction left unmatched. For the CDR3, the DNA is TGTGCCAGCAGTCCCTGGGACAGCTACACCGGGGAGCTGTTTTTT. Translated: CASSPWDSYTGELFF.

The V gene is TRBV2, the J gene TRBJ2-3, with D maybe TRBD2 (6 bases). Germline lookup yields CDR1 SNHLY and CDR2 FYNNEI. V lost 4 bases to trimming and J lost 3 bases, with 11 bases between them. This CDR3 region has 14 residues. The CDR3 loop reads CASSVGSATDTQYF. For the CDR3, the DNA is TGTGCCAGCAGTGTCGGGAGCGCTACAGATACGCAGTATTTT.

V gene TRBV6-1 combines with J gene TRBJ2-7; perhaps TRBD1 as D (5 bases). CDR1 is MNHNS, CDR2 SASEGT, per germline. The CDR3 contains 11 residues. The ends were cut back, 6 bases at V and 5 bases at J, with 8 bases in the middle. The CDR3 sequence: CASRVRDEQYF. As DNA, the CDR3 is TGTGCCAGCAGAGTCAGGGACGAGCAGTACTTC.

CDR3 DNA: TGTGCCAGCAGCTTAGGGCGGGACCCGCAGTATTTT. It is translated as CASSLGRDPQYF. The chain links TRBV7-2 to TRBJ2-3; a possible D gene is TRBD2 (6 bases). The CDR3 is 12 residues long. V lost 1 base and J 10 bases, leaving 9 bases between the germline ends. The germline CDR1 and CDR2 sequences are SGHTA and FQGNSA.

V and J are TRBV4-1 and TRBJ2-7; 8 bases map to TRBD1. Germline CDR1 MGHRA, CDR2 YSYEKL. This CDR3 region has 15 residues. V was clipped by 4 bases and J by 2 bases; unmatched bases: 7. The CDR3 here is CASSPGQGPTYEQYF. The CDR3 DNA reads TGCGCCAGCAGCCCTGGACAGGGACCAACCTACGAGCAGTACTTC.

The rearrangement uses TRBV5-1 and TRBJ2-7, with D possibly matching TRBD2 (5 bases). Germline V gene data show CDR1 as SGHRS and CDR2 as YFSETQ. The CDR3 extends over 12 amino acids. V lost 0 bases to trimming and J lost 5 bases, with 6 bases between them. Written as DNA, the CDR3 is TGCGCCAGCAGCTTGGAAGCGGACGAGCAGTACTTC. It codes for CASSLEADEQYF.

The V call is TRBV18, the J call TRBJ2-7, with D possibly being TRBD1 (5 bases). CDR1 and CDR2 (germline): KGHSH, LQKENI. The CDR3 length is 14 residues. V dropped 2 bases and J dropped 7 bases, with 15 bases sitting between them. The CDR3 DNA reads TGTGCCAGCTCACCAGGGCAGGGTTGGTGGGAGCAGTACTTC. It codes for CASSPGQGWWEQYF.

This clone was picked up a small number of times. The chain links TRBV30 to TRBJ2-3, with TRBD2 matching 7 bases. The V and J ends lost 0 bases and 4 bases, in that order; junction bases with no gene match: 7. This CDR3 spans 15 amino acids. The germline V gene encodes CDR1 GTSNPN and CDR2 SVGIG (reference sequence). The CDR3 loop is CAWSVRLAVPDTQYF. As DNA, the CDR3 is TGTGCCTGGAGTGTGAGACTAGCCGTCCCAGATACGCAGTATTTT.

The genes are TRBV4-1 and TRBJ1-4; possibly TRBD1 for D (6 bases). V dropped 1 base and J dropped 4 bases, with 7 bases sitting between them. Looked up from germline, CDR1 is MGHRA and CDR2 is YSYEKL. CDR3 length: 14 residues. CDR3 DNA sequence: TGCGCCAGCAGCCAAGGACAGGATAATGAAAAACTGTTTTTT. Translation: CASSQGQDNEKLFF.

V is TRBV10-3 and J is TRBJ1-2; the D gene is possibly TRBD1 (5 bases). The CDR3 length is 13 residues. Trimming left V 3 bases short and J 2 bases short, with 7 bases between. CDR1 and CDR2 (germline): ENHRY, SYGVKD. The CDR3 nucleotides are TGTGCCATCAGTGACGGGGGGAACTATGGCTACACCTTC. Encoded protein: CAISDGGNYGYTF.

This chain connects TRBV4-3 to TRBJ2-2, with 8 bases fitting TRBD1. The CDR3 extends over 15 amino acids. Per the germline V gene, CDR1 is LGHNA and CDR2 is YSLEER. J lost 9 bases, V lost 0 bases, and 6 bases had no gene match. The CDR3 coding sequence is TGCGCCAGCAGCCAAGACCTCGGACAGGGCCGGGAGCTGTTTTTT. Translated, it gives CASSQDLGQGRELFF.

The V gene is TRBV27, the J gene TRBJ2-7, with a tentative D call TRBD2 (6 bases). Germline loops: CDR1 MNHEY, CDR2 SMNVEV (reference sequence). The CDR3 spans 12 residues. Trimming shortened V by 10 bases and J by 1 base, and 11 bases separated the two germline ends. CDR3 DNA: TGTGCCACCTTAGGAGGGTCCTACGAGCAGTACTTC. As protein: CATLGGSYEQYF.

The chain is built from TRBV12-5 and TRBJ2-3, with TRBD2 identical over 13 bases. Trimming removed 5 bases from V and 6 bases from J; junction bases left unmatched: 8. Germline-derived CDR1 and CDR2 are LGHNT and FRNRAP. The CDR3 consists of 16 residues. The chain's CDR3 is CASGPGTSGVPDTQYF. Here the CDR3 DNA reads TGTGCTAGTGGTCCCGGGACTAGCGGGGTACCTGATACGCAGTATTTT.

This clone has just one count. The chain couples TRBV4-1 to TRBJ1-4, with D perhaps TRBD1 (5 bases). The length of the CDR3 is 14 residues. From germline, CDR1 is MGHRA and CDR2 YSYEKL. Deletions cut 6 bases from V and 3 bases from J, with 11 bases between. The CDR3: CASSSRVANEKLFF. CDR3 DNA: TGCGCCAGCAGTTCCAGGGTGGCTAATGAAAAACTGTTTTTT.

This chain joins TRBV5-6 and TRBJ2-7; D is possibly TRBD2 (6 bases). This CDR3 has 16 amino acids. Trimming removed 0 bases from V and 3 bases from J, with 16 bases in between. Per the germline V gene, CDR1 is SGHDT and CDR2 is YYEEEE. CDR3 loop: CASSLAVGGSGYEQYF. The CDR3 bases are TGTGCCAGCAGCTTGGCCGTGGGGGGTAGCGGCTACGAGCAGTACTTC. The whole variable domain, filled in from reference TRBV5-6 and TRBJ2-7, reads DAGVTQSPTHLIKTRGQQVTLRCSPKSGHDTVSWYQQALGQGPQFIFQYYEEEERQRGNFPDRFSGHQFPNYSSELNVNALLLGDSALYLCASSLAVGGSGYEQYFGPGTRLTVT.

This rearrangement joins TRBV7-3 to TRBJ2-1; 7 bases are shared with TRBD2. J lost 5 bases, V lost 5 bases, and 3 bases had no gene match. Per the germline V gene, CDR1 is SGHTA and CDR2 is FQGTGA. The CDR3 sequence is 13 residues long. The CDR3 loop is CASSRGGDNEQFF. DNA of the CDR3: TGTGCCAGCAGCCGCGGGGGAGACAATGAGCAGTTCTTC.

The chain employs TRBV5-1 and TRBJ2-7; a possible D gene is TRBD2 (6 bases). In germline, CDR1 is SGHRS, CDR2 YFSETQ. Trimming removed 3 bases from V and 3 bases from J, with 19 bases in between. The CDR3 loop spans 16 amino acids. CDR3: CASSSLGSGEGYEQYF. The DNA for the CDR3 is TGCGCCAGCAGCTCGCTAGGTAGCGGAGAGGGCTACGAGCAGTACTTC.

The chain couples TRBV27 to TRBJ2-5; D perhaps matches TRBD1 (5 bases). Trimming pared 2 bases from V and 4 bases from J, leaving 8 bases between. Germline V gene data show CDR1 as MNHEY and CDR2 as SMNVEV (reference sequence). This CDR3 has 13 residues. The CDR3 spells CASSLDRGETQYF. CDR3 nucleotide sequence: TGTGCCAGCAGTTTAGATAGGGGAGAGACCCAGTACTTC.

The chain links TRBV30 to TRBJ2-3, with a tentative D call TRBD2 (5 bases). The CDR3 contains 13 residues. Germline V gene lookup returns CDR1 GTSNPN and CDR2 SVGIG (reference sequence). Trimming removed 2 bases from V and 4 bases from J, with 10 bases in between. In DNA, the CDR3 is TGTGCCTGGAGTTTTTGGACTTCAGATACGCAGTATTTT. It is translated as CAWSFWTSDTQYF. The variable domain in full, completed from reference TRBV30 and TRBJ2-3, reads SQTIHQWPATLVQPVGSPLSLECTVEGTSNPNLYWYRQAAGRGLQLLFYSVGIGQISSEVPQNLSASRPQDRQFILSSKKLLLSDSGFYLCAWSFWTSDTQYFGPGTRLTVL.

The CDR3: CASRRRPEAFF. The CDR3, as DNA: TGTGCCAGCCGGAGGCGGCCTGAAGCTTTCTTT. The chain is built from TRBV21-1 and TRBJ1-1. TRBV21-1 is a known pseudogene. The CDR3 totals 11 residues.

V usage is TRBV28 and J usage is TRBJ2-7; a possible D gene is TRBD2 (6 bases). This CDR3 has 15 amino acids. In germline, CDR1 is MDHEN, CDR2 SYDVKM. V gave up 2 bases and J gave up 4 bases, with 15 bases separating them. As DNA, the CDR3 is TGTGCCAGCAGTTTAGGTTGGGCCGGGAGTTACGAGCAGTACTTC. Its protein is CASSLGWAGSYEQYF.